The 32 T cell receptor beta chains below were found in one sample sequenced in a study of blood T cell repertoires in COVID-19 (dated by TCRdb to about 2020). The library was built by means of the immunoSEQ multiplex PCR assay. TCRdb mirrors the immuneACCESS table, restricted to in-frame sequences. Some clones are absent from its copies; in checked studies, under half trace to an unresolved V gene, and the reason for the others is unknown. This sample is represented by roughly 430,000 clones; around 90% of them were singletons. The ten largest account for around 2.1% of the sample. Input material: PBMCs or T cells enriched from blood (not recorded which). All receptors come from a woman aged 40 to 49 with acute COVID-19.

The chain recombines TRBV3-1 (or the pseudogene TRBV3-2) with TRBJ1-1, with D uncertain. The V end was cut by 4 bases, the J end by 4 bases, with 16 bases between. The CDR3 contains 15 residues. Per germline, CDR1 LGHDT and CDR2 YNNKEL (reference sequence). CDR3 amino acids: CASSPRAEGSTEAFF. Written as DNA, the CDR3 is TGTGCCAGCAGCCCAAGGGCTGAGGGCTCCACTGAAGCTTTCTTT.

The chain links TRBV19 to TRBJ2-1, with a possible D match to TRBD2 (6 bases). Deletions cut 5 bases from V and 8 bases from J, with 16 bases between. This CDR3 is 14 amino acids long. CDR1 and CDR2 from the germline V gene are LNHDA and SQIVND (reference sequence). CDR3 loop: CASSVTSRAHEQFF. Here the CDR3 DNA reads TGTGCCAGTAGTGTGACTAGTCGAGCCCATGAGCAGTTCTTC. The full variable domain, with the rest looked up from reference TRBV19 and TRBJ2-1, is DGGITQSPKYLFRKEGQNVTLSCEQNLNHDAMYWYRQDPGQGLRLIYYSQIVNDFQKGDIAEGYSVSREKKESFPLTVTSAQKNPTAFYLCASSVTSRAHEQFFGPGTRLTVL.

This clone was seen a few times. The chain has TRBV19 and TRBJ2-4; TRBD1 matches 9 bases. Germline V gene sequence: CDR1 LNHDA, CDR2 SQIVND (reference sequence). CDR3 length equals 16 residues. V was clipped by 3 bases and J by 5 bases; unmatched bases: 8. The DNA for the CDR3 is TGTGCCAGTAGTATGACCGGGACAGGGCTACAAAACATTCAGTACTTC. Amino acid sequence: CASSMTGTGLQNIQYF.

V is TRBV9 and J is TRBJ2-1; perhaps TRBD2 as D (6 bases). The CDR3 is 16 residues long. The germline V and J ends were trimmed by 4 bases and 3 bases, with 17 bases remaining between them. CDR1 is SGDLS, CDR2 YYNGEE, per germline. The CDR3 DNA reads TGTGCCAGCAGCATCTCCGGGACTGTGTACTACAATGAGCAGTTCTTC. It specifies CASSISGTVYYNEQFF. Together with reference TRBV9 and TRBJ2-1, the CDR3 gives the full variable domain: DSGVTQTPKHLITATGQRVTLRCSPRSGDLSVYWYQQSLDQGLQFLIQYYNGEERAKGNILERFSAQQFPDLHSELNLSSLELGDSALYFCASSISGTVYYNEQFFGPGTRLTVL.

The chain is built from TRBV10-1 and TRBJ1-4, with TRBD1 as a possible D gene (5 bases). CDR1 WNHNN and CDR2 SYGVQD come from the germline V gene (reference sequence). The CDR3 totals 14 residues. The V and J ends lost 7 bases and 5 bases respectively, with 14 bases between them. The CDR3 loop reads CASMVLGPNEKLFF. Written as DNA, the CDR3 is TGCGCCAGCATGGTATTGGGGCCCAATGAAAAACTGTTTTTT.

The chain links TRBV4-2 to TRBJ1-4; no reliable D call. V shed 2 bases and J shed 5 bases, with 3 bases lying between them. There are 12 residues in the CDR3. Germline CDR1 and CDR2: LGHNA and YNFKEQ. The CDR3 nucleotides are TGTGCCAGCAGCCAAATAAATGAAAAACTGTTTTTT. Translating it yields CASSQINEKLFF.

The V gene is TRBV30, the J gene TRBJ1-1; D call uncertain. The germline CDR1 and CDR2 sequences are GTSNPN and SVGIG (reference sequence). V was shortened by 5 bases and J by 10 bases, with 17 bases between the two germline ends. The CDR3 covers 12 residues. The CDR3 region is CAWALDGRGAFF. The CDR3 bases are TGTGCCTGGGCGTTAGATGGTCGAGGAGCTTTCTTT.

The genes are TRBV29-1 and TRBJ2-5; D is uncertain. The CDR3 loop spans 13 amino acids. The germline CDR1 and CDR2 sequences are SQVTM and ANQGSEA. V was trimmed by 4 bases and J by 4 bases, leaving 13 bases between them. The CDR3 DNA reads TGCAGCGTTGGATCAGGCATGTCAGAGACCCAGTACTTC. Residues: CSVGSGMSETQYF. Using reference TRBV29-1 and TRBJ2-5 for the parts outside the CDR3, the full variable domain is SAVISQKPSRDICQRGTSLTIQCQVDSQVTMMFWYRQQPGQSLTLIATANQGSEATYESGFVIDKFPISRPNLTFSTLTVSNMSPEDSSIYLCSVGSGMSETQYFGPGTRLLVL.

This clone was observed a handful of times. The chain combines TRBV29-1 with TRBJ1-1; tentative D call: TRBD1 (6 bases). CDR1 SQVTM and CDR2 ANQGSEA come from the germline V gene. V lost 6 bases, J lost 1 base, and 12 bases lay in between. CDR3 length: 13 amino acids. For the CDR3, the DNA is TGCAGCGTCGAGACAGGCTCGAACACTGAAGCTTTCTTT. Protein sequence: CSVETGSNTEAFF.

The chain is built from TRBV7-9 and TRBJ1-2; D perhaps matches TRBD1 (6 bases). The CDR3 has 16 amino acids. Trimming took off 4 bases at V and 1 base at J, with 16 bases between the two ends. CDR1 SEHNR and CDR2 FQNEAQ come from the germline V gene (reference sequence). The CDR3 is CASSYPTGHLNYGYTF. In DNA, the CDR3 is TGTGCCAGCAGCTATCCGACAGGACACCTTAACTATGGCTACACCTTC.

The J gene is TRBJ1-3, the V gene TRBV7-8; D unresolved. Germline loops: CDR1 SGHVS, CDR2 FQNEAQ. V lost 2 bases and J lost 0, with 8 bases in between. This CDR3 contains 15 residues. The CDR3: CASSLSSFSGNTIYF. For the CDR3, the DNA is TGTGCCAGCAGCTTATCGTCGTTCTCTGGAAACACCATATATTTT.

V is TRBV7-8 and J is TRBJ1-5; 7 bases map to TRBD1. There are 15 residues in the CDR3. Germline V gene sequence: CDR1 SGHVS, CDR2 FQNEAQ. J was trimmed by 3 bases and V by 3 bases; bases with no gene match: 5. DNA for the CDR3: TGTGCCAGCAGCTTGCGGGGACAGCTCAATCAGCCCCAGCATTTT. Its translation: CASSLRGQLNQPQHF. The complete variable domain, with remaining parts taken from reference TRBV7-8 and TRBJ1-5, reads GAGVSQSPRYKVAKRGQDVALRCDPISGHVSLFWYQQALGQGPEFLTYFQNEAQLDKSGLPSDRFFAERPEGSVSTLKIQRTQQEDSAVYLCASSLRGQLNQPQHFGDGTRLSIL.

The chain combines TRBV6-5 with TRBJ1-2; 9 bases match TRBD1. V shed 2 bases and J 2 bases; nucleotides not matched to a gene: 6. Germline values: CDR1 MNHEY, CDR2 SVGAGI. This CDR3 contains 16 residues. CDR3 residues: CASSYGTGGRNYGYTF. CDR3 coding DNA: TGTGCCAGCAGTTACGGTACAGGGGGCAGAAACTATGGCTACACCTTC.

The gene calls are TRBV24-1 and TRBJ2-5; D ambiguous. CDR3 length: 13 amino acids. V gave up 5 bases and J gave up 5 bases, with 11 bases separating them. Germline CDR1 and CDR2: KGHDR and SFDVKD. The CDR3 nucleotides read TGTGCCACCAGTGGCTCGACTGAGGAGACCCAGTACTTC. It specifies CATSGSTEETQYF.

DNA for the CDR3: TGTGCCAGCAGCTTAAATCTTGGGTCTGGAGGCGAGCAGTACTTC. Amino acids: CASSLNLGSGGEQYF. J is TRBJ2-7 and V is TRBV11-2; D might be TRBD2 (5 bases). This CDR3 has 15 residues. Trimming shortened V by 2 bases and J by 6 bases, and 17 bases separated the two germline ends. Germline V gene lookup returns CDR1 SGHAT and CDR2 FQNNGV.

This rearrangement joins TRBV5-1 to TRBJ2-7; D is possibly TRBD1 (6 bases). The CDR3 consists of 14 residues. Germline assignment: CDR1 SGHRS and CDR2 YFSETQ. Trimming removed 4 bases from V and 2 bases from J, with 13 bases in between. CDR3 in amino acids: CASSPDRKTYEQYF. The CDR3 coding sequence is TGCGCCAGCAGCCCAGACAGGAAGACCTACGAGCAGTACTTC.

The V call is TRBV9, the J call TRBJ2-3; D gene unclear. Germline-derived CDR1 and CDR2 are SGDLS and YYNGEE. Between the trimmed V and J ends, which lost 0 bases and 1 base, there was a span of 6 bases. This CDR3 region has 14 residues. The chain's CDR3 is CASSVEHRTDTQYF. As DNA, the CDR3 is TGTGCCAGCAGCGTAGAGCACCGCACAGATACGCAGTATTTT.

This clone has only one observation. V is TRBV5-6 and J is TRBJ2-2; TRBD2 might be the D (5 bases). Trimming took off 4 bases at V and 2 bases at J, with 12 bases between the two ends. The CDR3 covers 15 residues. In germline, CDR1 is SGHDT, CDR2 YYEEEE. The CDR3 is CASSRGGPNTGELFF. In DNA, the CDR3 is TGTGCCAGCAGCCGCGGCGGGCCTAACACCGGGGAGCTGTTTTTT.

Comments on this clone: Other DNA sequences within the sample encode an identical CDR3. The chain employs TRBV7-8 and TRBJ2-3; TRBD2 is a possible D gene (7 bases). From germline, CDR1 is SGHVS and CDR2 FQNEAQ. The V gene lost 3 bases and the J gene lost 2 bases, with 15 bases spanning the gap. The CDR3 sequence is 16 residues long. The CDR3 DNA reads TGTGCCAGCAGCTTGGTGGCGGGGGCCCACACAGATACGCAGTATTTT. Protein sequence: CASSLVAGAHTDTQYF.

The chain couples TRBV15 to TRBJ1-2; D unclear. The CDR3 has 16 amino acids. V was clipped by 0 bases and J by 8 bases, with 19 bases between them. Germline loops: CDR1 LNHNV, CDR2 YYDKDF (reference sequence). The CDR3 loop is CATSRELSTSSMGYTF. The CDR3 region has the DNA TGTGCCACCAGCAGAGAGCTATCGACAAGTTCTATGGGCTACACCTTC.

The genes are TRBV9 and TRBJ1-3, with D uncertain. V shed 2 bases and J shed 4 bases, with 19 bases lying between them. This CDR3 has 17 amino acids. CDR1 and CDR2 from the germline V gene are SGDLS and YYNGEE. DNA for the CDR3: TGTGCCAGCAGCGTGGTGGGAGAGGGATTAGCCGGAAACACCATATATTTT. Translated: CASSVVGEGLAGNTIYF.

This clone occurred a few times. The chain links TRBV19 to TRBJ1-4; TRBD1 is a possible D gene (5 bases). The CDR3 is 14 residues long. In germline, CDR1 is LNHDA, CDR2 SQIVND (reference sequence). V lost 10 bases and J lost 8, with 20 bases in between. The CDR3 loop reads CATSRPGNGEKLFF. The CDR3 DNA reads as TGTGCCACCTCCCGACCAGGGAATGGAGAAAAACTGTTTTTT.

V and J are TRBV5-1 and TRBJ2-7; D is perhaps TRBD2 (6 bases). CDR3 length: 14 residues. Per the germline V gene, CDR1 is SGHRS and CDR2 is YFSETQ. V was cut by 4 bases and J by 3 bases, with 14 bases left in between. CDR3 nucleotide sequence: TGCGCCAGCAGCCCGCTAGCGTCGGGCTACGAGCAGTACTTC. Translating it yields CASSPLASGYEQYF.

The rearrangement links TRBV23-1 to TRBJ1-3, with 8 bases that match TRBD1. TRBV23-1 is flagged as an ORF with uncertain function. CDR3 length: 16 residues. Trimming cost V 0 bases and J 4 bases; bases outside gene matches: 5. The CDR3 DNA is TGCGCCAGCAGTCAATCGAGCCGGGACAGGGGAAACACCATATATTTT. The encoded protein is CASSQSSRDRGNTIYF.

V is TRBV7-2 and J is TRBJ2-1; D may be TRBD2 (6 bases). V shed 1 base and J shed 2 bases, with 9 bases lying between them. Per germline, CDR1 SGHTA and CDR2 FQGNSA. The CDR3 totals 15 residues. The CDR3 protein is CASSLGGEPYNEQFF. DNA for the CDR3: TGTGCCAGCAGCTTAGGGGGGGAGCCCTACAATGAGCAGTTCTTC.

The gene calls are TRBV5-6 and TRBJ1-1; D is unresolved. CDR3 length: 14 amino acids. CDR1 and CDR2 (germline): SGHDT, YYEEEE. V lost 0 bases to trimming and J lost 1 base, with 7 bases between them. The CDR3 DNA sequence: TGTGCCAGCAGCTTGGTACGGAGGAACACTGAAGCTTTCTTT. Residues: CASSLVRRNTEAFF.

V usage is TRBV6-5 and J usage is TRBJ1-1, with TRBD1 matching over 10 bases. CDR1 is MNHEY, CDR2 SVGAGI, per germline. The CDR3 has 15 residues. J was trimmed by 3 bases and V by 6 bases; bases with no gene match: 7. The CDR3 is CASSLDRGMDTEAFF. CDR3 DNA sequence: TGTGCCAGCAGCCTGGACAGGGGGATGGACACTGAAGCTTTCTTT.

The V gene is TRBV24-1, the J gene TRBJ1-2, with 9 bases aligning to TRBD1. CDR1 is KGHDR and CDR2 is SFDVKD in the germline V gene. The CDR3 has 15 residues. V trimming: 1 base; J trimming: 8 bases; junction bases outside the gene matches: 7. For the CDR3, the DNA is TGTGCCACCAGTGATTTTCGGACAGGGGCTTGGGGCTACACCTTC. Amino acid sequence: CATSDFRTGAWGYTF.

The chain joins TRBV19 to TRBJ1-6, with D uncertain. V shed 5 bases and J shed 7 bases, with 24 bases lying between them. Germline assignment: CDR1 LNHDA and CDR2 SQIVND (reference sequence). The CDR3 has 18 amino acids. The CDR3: CASSPPLWQRAVNSPLHF. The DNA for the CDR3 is TGTGCCAGTAGTCCCCCCCTTTGGCAGCGCGCCGTAAATTCACCCCTCCACTTT.

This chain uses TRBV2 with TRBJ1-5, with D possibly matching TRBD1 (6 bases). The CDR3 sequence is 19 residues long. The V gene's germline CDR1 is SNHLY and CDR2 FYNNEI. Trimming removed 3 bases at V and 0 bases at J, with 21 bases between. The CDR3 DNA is TGTGCCAGCAGTGATCCCGGGACATCGAATTACTATAGCAATCAGCCCCAGCATTTT. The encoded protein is CASSDPGTSNYYSNQPQHF.

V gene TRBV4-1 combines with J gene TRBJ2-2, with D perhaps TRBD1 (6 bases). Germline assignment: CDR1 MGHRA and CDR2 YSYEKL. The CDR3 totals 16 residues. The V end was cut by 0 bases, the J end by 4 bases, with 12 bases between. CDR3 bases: TGCGCCAGCAGCCAAGAGGGGACATTCGTCACCGGGGAGCTGTTTTTT. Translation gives CASSQEGTFVTGELFF.

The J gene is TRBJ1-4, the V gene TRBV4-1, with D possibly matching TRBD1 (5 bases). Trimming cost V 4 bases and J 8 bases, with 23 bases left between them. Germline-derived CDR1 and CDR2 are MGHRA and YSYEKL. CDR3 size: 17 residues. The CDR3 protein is CASSPGLPGPKGEKLFF. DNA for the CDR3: TGCGCCAGCAGCCCGGGACTCCCGGGGCCGAAGGGGGAAAAACTGTTTTTT.